This passage covers 27 T cell receptor beta chains from one sample sequenced in a study of blood T cell repertoires in COVID-19. Assay used: immunoSEQ multiplex PCR; TCRdb lists only in-frame clones, some missing. Among 200,000 to 250,000 clones listed, about 84% were seen once. Sequencing input: peripheral blood. The receptors were gathered from a woman of 80 years or more with COVID-19, enrolled during active disease.

The V gene is TRBV6-4, the J gene TRBJ2-3, with TRBD2 identical over 8 bases. This CDR3 comprises 15 residues. From germline, CDR1 is MRHNA and CDR2 SNTAGT. The J segment lost 3 bases and the V segment lost 0 bases, leaving 2 bases of the junction unmatched. CDR3 DNA sequence: TGTGCCAGCAGTGACTCCCGGGGGGGTACAGATACGCAGTATTTT. Its protein is CASSDSRGGTDTQYF.

This clone was recorded only once. This chain links TRBV6-6 with TRBJ1-2, with D hard to call. The CDR3 has 14 amino acids. V gave up 4 bases and J gave up 5 bases, with 14 bases separating them. Germline CDR1 and CDR2: MNHNY and SVGAGI (reference sequence). The CDR3 DNA sequence: TGTGCCAGCAGTTTCCCAACTGCGGTATATGGCTACACCTTC. It codes for CASSFPTAVYGYTF.

This clone was counted only a few times. An end of the junction differs from the germline gene, which may be a read error. The chain recombines TRBV4-1 with TRBJ2-7, with 11 bases that match TRBD2. CDR1 and CDR2 from the germline V gene are MGHRA and YSYEKL. The CDR3 spans 17 residues. As DNA, the CDR3 is TGCGCCAGCAGCCAGGTCCAGGGAACTAGCGGGAGTCCCCCTAGGATCTTC. Protein sequence: CASSQVQGTSGSPPRIF.

This chain joins TRBV19 and TRBJ1-5, with D possibly being TRBD1 (5 bases). Trimming removed 4 bases from V and 10 bases from J, with 23 bases in between. Germline V gene lookup returns CDR1 LNHDA and CDR2 SQIVND (reference sequence). The CDR3 spans 16 residues. The CDR3: CASSTPPQGGISPQHF. The CDR3 DNA reads as TGTGCCAGTAGTACCCCCCCCCAGGGTGGGATCAGCCCCCAGCATTTT.

Only one count was recorded for this clone. The chain employs TRBV10-3 and TRBJ2-1; 9 positions agree with TRBD1. Germline assignment: CDR1 ENHRY and CDR2 SYGVKD. The CDR3 totals 13 residues. V dropped 6 bases and J dropped 9; count of bases not matched to a gene: 6. This CDR3 reads CAIRPGQGFEQFF. CDR3 sequence (DNA): TGTGCCATCAGACCGGGACAGGGATTTGAGCAGTTCTTC.

The chain couples TRBV3-1 (or the pseudogene TRBV3-2) to TRBJ1-4; a weak D match, TRBD1 (5 bases). Trimming removed 5 bases from V and 6 bases from J, with 13 bases in between. Germline CDR1 is LGHDT and CDR2 is YNNKEL (reference sequence). CDR3 length: 14 amino acids. The CDR3 nucleotides are TGTGCCAGCAGCTCATTCGGGGGGGATGAAAAACTGTTTTTT. Amino acid sequence: CASSSFGGDEKLFF.

The chain recombines TRBV5-4 with TRBJ2-1; the match to TRBD1 covers 7 bases. V lost 0 bases to trimming and J lost 7 bases; unmatched junction nucleotides: 7. This CDR3 is built from 15 residues. The germline V gene has CDR1 SGHNT and CDR2 YYREEE (reference sequence). The CDR3 nucleotides read TGTGCCAGCAGCTTGGGAGGGGGCGTGAGGAATGAGCAGTTCTTC. It encodes CASSLGGGVRNEQFF.

The chain couples TRBV2 to TRBJ2-5; 9 nucleotides agree with TRBD1. The CDR3 sequence is 14 residues long. V trimming: 8 bases; J trimming: 5 bases; junction bases outside the gene matches: 9. CDR1 is SNHLY, CDR2 FYNNEI, per germline. The CDR3 nucleotides read TGTGCCAGCCGGCAGACAGGGGGGTTGGAGACCCAGTACTTC. Translation gives CASRQTGGLETQYF.

The genes are TRBV14 and TRBJ2-5; TRBD1 aligns across 8 bases. CDR1 is SGHDN, CDR2 FVKESK, per germline. The CDR3 length is 15 residues. V was pared by 2 bases and J by 5 bases, with 7 bases of the junction left unmatched. DNA of the CDR3: TGTGCCAGCAGCCAACTGGGGACAGGTGATGAGACCCAGTACTTC. Translation gives CASSQLGTGDETQYF.

V is TRBV6-1 and J is TRBJ2-5, with TRBD2 identical over 15 bases. The germline gives CDR1 MNHNS, CDR2 SASEGT. The CDR3 has 17 amino acids. V dropped 4 bases and J dropped 4; count of bases not matched to a gene: 7. The CDR3 region has the DNA TGTGCCAGCAGTGCCCGTAGGGGACTAGCGGGAGGAGAGACCCAGTACTTC. Translated: CASSARRGLAGGETQYF.

The chain is built from TRBV18 and TRBJ2-7; TRBD2 matches 13 bases. The CDR3 length is 15 residues. Germline CDR1 reads KGHSH; CDR2 reads LQKENI. V was clipped by 4 bases and J by 4 bases; unmatched bases: 4. CDR3 sequence (DNA): TGTGCCAGCTCACGAGGACTAGCGGGAGAATACGAGCAGTACTTC. Residues: CASSRGLAGEYEQYF.

This clone has a count of ten or more. CDR3 region: CSVVGGDSNQPQHF. The CDR3 DNA reads TGCAGCGTTGTTGGGGGGGATAGCAATCAGCCCCAGCATTTT. J is TRBJ1-5 and V is TRBV29-1; the D gene is possibly TRBD1 (5 bases). Germline lookup yields CDR1 SQVTM and CDR2 ANQGSEA. The CDR3 length is 14 residues. Trimming removed 4 bases at V and 0 bases at J, with 10 bases between.

The V and J genes are TRBV11-2 and TRBJ1-6; D is uncertain. V lost 0 bases to trimming and J lost 8 bases, with 5 bases between them. The CDR3 is 13 residues long. CDR1 and CDR2 (germline): SGHAT, FQNNGV. The CDR3 sequence is CASSLEGDSPLHF. Here the CDR3 DNA reads TGTGCCAGCAGCTTAGAGGGCGATTCACCCCTCCACTTT.

The rearrangement uses TRBV19 and TRBJ2-3; 7 bases are shared with TRBD2. Germline CDR1 LNHDA, CDR2 SQIVND (reference sequence). Unmatched junction bases numbered 6, after V lost 1 base and J lost 5 bases. CDR3 length equals 15 residues. CDR3 loop: CASSIAAGVGDTQYF. The CDR3 DNA is TGTGCCAGTAGTATAGCCGCGGGAGTCGGAGATACGCAGTATTTT.

This clone was recorded once. The chain employs TRBV6-6 and TRBJ2-7, with TRBD2 matching 10 bases. V lost 10 bases and J lost 8; bases outside the gene matches: 14. CDR3 length: 14 amino acids. Germline-derived CDR1 and CDR2 are MNHNY and SVGAGI (reference sequence). The CDR3 region is CANTPQASGGQQYF. The CDR3 DNA follows: TGTGCCAACACCCCTCAGGCTAGCGGGGGACAGCAGTACTTC.

This chain links TRBV2 with TRBJ1-1; D not resolved. Germline assignment: CDR1 SNHLY and CDR2 FYNNEI. The V and J ends lost 6 bases and 5 bases respectively, with 13 bases between them. There are 13 residues in the CDR3. The CDR3 DNA follows: TGTGCCAGCAGCCAGGCCCTTCAGACTGAAGCTTTCTTT. Residues: CASSQALQTEAFF.

The V gene is TRBV3-1 (or the pseudogene TRBV3-2), the J gene TRBJ2-7; TRBD2 matches 10 bases. Germline assignment: CDR1 LGHDT and CDR2 YNNKEL (reference sequence). This CDR3 contains 17 residues. The V segment lost 1 base and the J segment 5 bases; nucleotides outside the gene matches: 11. The CDR3 sequence: CASSQGLAGPLVDEQYF. As DNA, the CDR3 is TGTGCCAGCAGCCAAGGACTAGCGGGCCCTCTCGTGGACGAGCAGTACTTC.

This rearrangement joins TRBV28 to TRBJ2-7; D is ambiguous. The CDR3 sequence is 11 residues long. The germline CDR1 and CDR2 sequences are MDHEN and SYDVKM. Deletions cut 5 bases from V and 2 bases from J, with 4 bases between. The CDR3 DNA reads as TGTGCCAGCAGTACTACCTACGAGCAGTACTTC. Its translation: CASSTTYEQYF.

The rearrangement links TRBV29-1 to TRBJ2-3; the D gene is possibly TRBD2 (6 bases). Germline V lookup: CDR1 SQVTM, CDR2 ANQGSEA. The CDR3 has 12 residues. V gave up 7 bases and J gave up 2 bases, with 10 bases separating them. CDR3 in DNA: TGCAGCGGGGGGACTCACACAGATACGCAGTATTTT. Its protein is CSGGTHTDTQYF.

The chain is built from TRBV2 and TRBJ2-5; D gene unclear. The CDR3 totals 11 residues. The germline CDR1 and CDR2 sequences are SNHLY and FYNNEI. V was shortened by 4 bases and J by 3 bases, with 3 bases between the two germline ends. This CDR3 is CASSVKETQYF. CDR3 DNA: TGTGCCAGCAGTGTAAAAGAGACCCAGTACTTC.

The V gene is TRBV19, the J gene TRBJ1-1; no clear D. V was cut by 7 bases and J by 1 base, with 13 bases left in between. Germline assignment: CDR1 LNHDA and CDR2 SQIVND (reference sequence). CDR3 length equals 14 residues. CDR3 sequence reads: CASTPHGANTEAFF. In DNA form, the CDR3 reads TGTGCCAGTACCCCCCACGGTGCGAACACTGAAGCTTTCTTT.

The genes are TRBV5-1 and TRBJ1-1; a weak D match, TRBD1 (6 bases). Trimming removed 4 bases from V and 2 bases from J, with 12 bases in between. The CDR3 contains 14 residues. Per germline, CDR1 SGHRS and CDR2 YFSETQ. The CDR3 nucleotides read TGCGCCAGCAGCCCCTGGACAGTAAACACTGAAGCTTTCTTT. It specifies CASSPWTVNTEAFF. Complete variable domain (other parts from reference TRBV5-1 and TRBJ1-1): KAGVTQTPRYLIKTRGQQVTLSCSPISGHRSVSWYQQTPGQGLQFLFEYFSETQRNKGNFPGRFSGRQFSNSRSEMNVSTLELGDSALYLCASSPWTVNTEAFFGQGTRLTVV.

CDR3 nucleotide sequence: TGTGCCAGCAGTCCGGGACTAGCGGGAGTTGGGGAGCTGTTTTTT. Its protein product is CASSPGLAGVGELFF. The rearrangement links TRBV2 to TRBJ2-2, with 14 bases that match TRBD2. Trimming at V came to 5 bases and at J to 8 bases, leaving 4 bases not matched to a gene. The CDR3 has 15 amino acids. Germline V gives CDR1 SNHLY, CDR2 FYNNEI.

This chain uses TRBV7-9 with TRBJ1-6; no definite D call. Trimming pared 1 base from V and 9 bases from J, leaving 13 bases between. The V gene's germline CDR1 is SEHNR and CDR2 FQNEAQ (reference sequence). CDR3 size: 15 residues. The CDR3 DNA reads as TGTGCCAGCAGCTTAGGCGGTTCTGAGTCTTCACCCCTCCACTTT. Translated: CASSLGGSESSPLHF.

The chain couples TRBV6-5 to TRBJ1-1; 7 nucleotides align to TRBD1. The germline V gene encodes CDR1 MNHEY and CDR2 SVGAGI. There are 14 residues in the CDR3. V shed 7 bases and J 6 bases; nucleotides not matched to a gene: 11. The CDR3 DNA sequence: TGTGCCAGCACCTTGGGGACAGCCAACGCTGAAGCTTTCTTT. As protein: CASTLGTANAEAFF.

The genes are TRBV3-1 (or the pseudogene TRBV3-2) and TRBJ1-6; TRBD1 might be the D (5 bases). V dropped 5 bases and J dropped 0 bases, with 11 bases sitting between them. This CDR3 is built from 16 residues. Germline V CDR1 and CDR2: LGHDT, YNNKEL (reference sequence). CDR3: CASSSVRVSYNSPLHF. CDR3 coding DNA: TGTGCCAGCAGCTCCGTCAGGGTCTCCTATAATTCACCCCTCCACTTT.

On this clone itself: At one end, the junction sequence differs from germline, possibly due to a read error. The genes are TRBV7-7 and TRBJ2-5; 9 nucleotides agree with TRBD2. The CDR3 consists of 14 residues. Per the germline V gene, CDR1 is SSHAT and CDR2 is FNYEAQ (reference sequence). CDR3 sequence (DNA): TGTGCTAGCAGCTTCGGCGGGGGGGCTGAGACCCAGTACTTC. This translates into CASSFGGGAETQYF.